These 23 T cell receptor beta chains share one sample of origin, sequenced in a study of persistence of HIV-infected CD4 T cells. These receptors have no identified antigens. Lysates of CMV-infected fibroblasts at 10 ug/mL stimulated these cells. Memory cells lacking CD40L and CD69 with high CD45RO were sorted. The immunoSEQ assay was version 4, run in survey mode. Using immunoSEQ multiplex PCR, the repertoire was profiled, and TCRdb retains in-frame clones only, with some absent. Here the sample spans fewer than 30,000 clones, approximately 78% being singletons. Here the sequenced sample was CD4+ T cells sorted from PBMCs after approximately 18-hour stimulation, taken from a patient who received antiretroviral therapy. These receptors came from an adult man with HIV who was CMV-seropositive.

The V and J genes are TRBV4-2 and TRBJ2-3; the D call may be TRBD1 or TRBD2 (5 bases each). Germline V lookup: CDR1 LGHNA, CDR2 YNFKEQ. V was pared by 8 bases and J by 2 bases, with 17 bases between. This CDR3 is 15 amino acids long. The CDR3 reads CASGPGSGATDTQYF. The CDR3 bases are TGTGCCAGCGGCCCCGGGTCCGGGGCCACAGATACGCAGTATTTT.

The rearrangement links TRBV7-9 to TRBJ2-1; 15 bases map to TRBD2. Germline trimming cut 5 bases from V and 12 bases from J; bases unmatched to any gene: 14. The CDR3 covers 17 residues. Germline V gives CDR1 SEHNR, CDR2 FQNEAQ (reference sequence). The CDR3 nucleotides are TGTGCCAGCAGCCCCCAACCGGGACTAGCGGGGGGTCGGCGGCAGTTCTTC. It is translated as CASSPQPGLAGGRRQFF.

The CDR3 region has the DNA TGTGCCAGCAGCTCGACAGGGGATAGGGCCGGGGAGCTGTTTTTT. As protein: CASSSTGDRAGELFF. The chain combines TRBV7-7 with TRBJ2-2; 8 positions match TRBD1. The CDR3 extends over 15 amino acids. Germline V gene sequence: CDR1 SSHAT, CDR2 FNYEAQ (reference sequence). Trimming removed 4 bases from V and 6 bases from J; junction bases left unmatched: 7.

The chain carries TRBV5-1 and TRBJ2-5, with D maybe TRBD2 (6 bases). V was trimmed by 4 bases and J by 5 bases, leaving 24 bases between them. Germline values: CDR1 SGHRS, CDR2 YFSETQ. The length of the CDR3 is 17 residues. The CDR3: CASSQRPGRQGGETQYF. The CDR3 DNA is TGCGCCAGCAGCCAACGACCCGGGAGACAAGGAGGGGAGACCCAGTACTTC. The entire variable domain, with the rest obtained from reference TRBV5-1 and TRBJ2-5, is as follows: KAGVTQTPRYLIKTRGQQVTLSCSPISGHRSVSWYQQTPGQGLQFLFEYFSETQRNKGNFPGRFSGRQFSNSRSEMNVSTLELGDSALYLCASSQRPGRQGGETQYFGPGTRLLVL.

The V and J genes are TRBV2 and TRBJ2-1; 10 bases fit TRBD1. CDR3 size: 15 residues. Germline loops: CDR1 SNHLY, CDR2 FYNNEI. Trimming removed 6 bases from V and 7 bases from J; junction bases left unmatched: 9. DNA of the CDR3: TGTGCCAGCAGGGCTCGTGGGACAGGGGAAAATGAGCAGTTCTTC. As protein: CASRARGTGENEQFF.

The rearrangement links TRBV7-3 to TRBJ2-3, with 8 positions matching TRBD2. With 2 bases clipped from V and 2 bases from J, the junction kept 6 bases outside the gene matches. The CDR3 covers 16 residues. CDR1 and CDR2 (germline): SGHTA, FQGTGA. Here the CDR3 reads CASSLYGTRLTDTQYF. CDR3 DNA sequence: TGTGCCAGCAGCTTATATGGGACTAGGCTCACAGATACGCAGTATTTT.

This chain's CDR3 is CASSLKPASSYEQYF. CDR3 in DNA: TGTGCCAGCAGTTTAAAGCCTGCTAGCTCCTACGAGCAGTACTTC. V is TRBV27 and J is TRBJ2-7; D is ambiguous. Trimming took 2 bases from V and 0 from J, leaving 11 bases between them. Germline V gene data show CDR1 as MNHEY and CDR2 as SMNVEV (reference sequence). This CDR3 spans 15 amino acids.

This sequence joins TRBV12-3 or TRBV12-4 and TRBJ2-2; D ambiguous. This CDR3 region has 10 residues. The V end was cut by 9 bases, the J end by 4 bases, with 3 bases between. The CDR3 spells CASRTGELFF. The CDR3 DNA sequence: TGTGCCAGTCGCACCGGGGAGCTGTTTTTT.

The gene calls are TRBV12-5 and TRBJ2-7; D gene ambiguous. The V gene's germline CDR1 is LGHNT and CDR2 FRNRAP. Trimming removed 5 bases from V and 4 bases from J, with 12 bases in between. The CDR3 has 13 residues. For the CDR3, the DNA is TGTGCTAGTGGTGCCCTAAACGGGTACGAGCAGTACTTC. Amino acid sequence: CASGALNGYEQYF. Drawing the rest from reference TRBV12-5 and TRBJ2-7, the complete variable domain is DARVTQTPRHKVTEMGQEVTMRCQPILGHNTVFWYRQTMMQGLELLAYFRNRAPLDDSGMPKDRFSAEMPDATLATLKIQPSEPRDSAVYFCASGALNGYEQYFGPGTRLTVT.

The chain has TRBV25-1 and TRBJ2-1, with a weak D call TRBD2 (7 bases). The V gene lost 6 bases and the J gene lost 1 base, with 19 bases spanning the gap. The CDR3 length is 17 residues. The germline gives CDR1 MGHDK, CDR2 SYGVNS. Written as DNA, the CDR3 is TGTGCCAGCAGGGGAGGGACCAGGGGACGGTCCTACAATGAGCAGTTCTTC. It encodes CASRGGTRGRSYNEQFF.

This chain connects TRBV30 to TRBJ2-3; D is possibly TRBD1 (5 bases). V dropped 0 bases and J dropped 10 bases, with 14 bases sitting between them. CDR1 is GTSNPN, CDR2 SVGIG, per germline (reference sequence). The CDR3 spans 13 residues. In nucleotides, the CDR3 is TGTGCCTGGAGTGTACAGGCGAGGCAGGCGCAGTATTTT. It encodes CAWSVQARQAQYF. Combining the CDR3 with reference TRBV30 and TRBJ2-3 gives the whole variable domain SQTIHQWPATLVQPVGSPLSLECTVEGTSNPNLYWYRQAAGRGLQLLFYSVGIGQISSEVPQNLSASRPQDRQFILSSKKLLLSDSGFYLCAWSVQARQAQYFGPGTRLTVL.

CDR3 in DNA: TGTGCCAGCAGTACCGTGGTACGCGGCTACACCTTC. It is translated as CASSTVVRGYTF. This chain joins TRBV6-2 or TRBV6-3 and TRBJ1-2; D gene uncertain. Germline lookup yields CDR1 MNHEY and CDR2 SVGEGT. CDR3 size: 12 residues. V lost 5 bases to trimming and J lost 8 bases, with 12 bases between them.

The chain carries TRBV19 and TRBJ2-1; the match to TRBD2 covers 8 bases. The CDR3 contains 16 residues. Looked up from germline, CDR1 is LNHDA and CDR2 is SQIVND (reference sequence). V lost 6 bases and J lost 8; bases outside the gene matches: 15. The CDR3 nucleotides read TGTGCCAGTAGAAACTTTGGGACTAGACTCGGCGATGAGCAGTTCTTC. Translating gives CASRNFGTRLGDEQFF.

This rearrangement joins TRBV4-2 to TRBJ2-1, with TRBD2 matching over 8 bases. Germline V lookup: CDR1 LGHNA, CDR2 YNFKEQ. This CDR3 has 15 amino acids. V lost 2 bases to trimming and J lost 7 bases; unmatched junction nucleotides: 7. CDR3 region: CASSQRGGLGNEQFF. The CDR3, as DNA: TGTGCCAGCAGCCAACGGGGGGGCCTTGGAAATGAGCAGTTCTTC.

V usage is TRBV24-1 and J usage is TRBJ2-3; possible D gene TRBD1, 5 bases. There are 14 residues in the CDR3. Germline-derived CDR1 and CDR2 are KGHDR and SFDVKD. V was cut by 3 bases and J by 4 bases, with 10 bases left in between. The CDR3 nucleotides are TGTGCCACCAGTGATAGGGGCCCCGCAGATACGCAGTATTTT. Translated: CATSDRGPADTQYF.

The rearrangement links TRBV7-9 to TRBJ2-1, with D possibly being TRBD1 (6 bases). Per the germline V gene, CDR1 is SEHNR and CDR2 is FQNEAQ (reference sequence). This CDR3 is 17 amino acids long. Deletions cut 2 bases from V and 2 bases from J, with 16 bases between. As DNA, the CDR3 is TGTGCCAGCAGCTTATCCATGTCTGCAGGGGCCTACAATGAGCAGTTCTTC. Encoded protein: CASSLSMSAGAYNEQFF.

The rearrangement joins TRBV7-2 to TRBJ2-1, with 12 bases matching TRBD2. V was clipped by 7 bases and J by 8 bases; unmatched bases: 9. The germline V gene encodes CDR1 SGHTA and CDR2 FQGNSA. CDR3 length: 15 amino acids. CDR3 sequence (DNA): TGTGCCAGCATCTCGGTACTAGCGGGGGGCCATGAGCAGTTCTTC. This codes for CASISVLAGGHEQFF.

This clone was recorded a few times. As DNA, the CDR3 is TGTGCCAGTAGTATAATTGACGCTACTGGAAACACCATATATTTT. Its protein is CASSIIDATGNTIYF. The chain recombines TRBV19 with TRBJ1-3; D unclear. V shed 2 bases and J shed 2 bases, with 10 bases lying between them. This CDR3 has 15 residues. Germline CDR1 and CDR2: LNHDA and SQIVND (reference sequence). Looking up the rest from reference TRBV19 and TRBJ1-3 gives the full variable domain: DGGITQSPKYLFRKEGQNVTLSCEQNLNHDAMYWYRQDPGQGLRLIYYSQIVNDFQKGDIAEGYSVSREKKESFPLTVTSAQKNPTAFYLCASSIIDATGNTIYFGEGSWLTVV.

The chain carries TRBV5-1 and TRBJ1-1; 7 bases map to TRBD1. Germline assignment: CDR1 SGHRS and CDR2 YFSETQ. V shed 5 bases, J shed 4 bases, and the junction held 8 bases outside the gene matches. The CDR3 totals 14 residues. CDR3 amino acids: CASRWTGSGTEAFF. The DNA for the CDR3 is TGCGCCAGCAGATGGACAGGCAGCGGCACTGAAGCTTTCTTT.

V is TRBV2 and J is TRBJ2-2; 9 nucleotides agree with TRBD2. The V and J ends lost 5 bases and 4 bases, in that order; junction bases with no gene match: 2. In germline, CDR1 is SNHLY, CDR2 FYNNEI. The CDR3 runs 14 residues. The chain's CDR3 is CASSLAGLTGELFF. CDR3 sequence (DNA): TGTGCCAGCAGTCTAGCGGGGCTCACCGGGGAGCTGTTTTTT.

The chain has TRBV5-1 and TRBJ2-7; 9 positions agree with TRBD1. V lost 4 bases, J lost 0 bases, and 11 bases stayed unmatched. This CDR3 comprises 17 residues. Germline CDR1 SGHRS, CDR2 YFSETQ. The CDR3 nucleotides are TGCGCCAGCAGCACAGAACCGGACAGGGGAATCTCCTACGAGCAGTACTTC. Residues: CASSTEPDRGISYEQYF.

The J gene is TRBJ2-7, the V gene TRBV18, with 8 bases fitting TRBD1. Germline V gene sequence: CDR1 KGHSH, CDR2 LQKENI. CDR3 length: 14 residues. Unmatched junction bases numbered 4, after V lost 1 base and J lost 5 bases. In nucleotides, the CDR3 is TGTGCCAGCTCACCACGGGAGACAGGGGACGAGCAGTACTTC. Its translation: CASSPRETGDEQYF.

CDR3 protein: CASSYINRWDTEAFF. CDR3 bases: TGTGCCAGCAGTTACATAAACCGGTGGGACACTGAAGCTTTCTTT. The J gene is TRBJ1-1, the V gene TRBV28; D not resolved. With 4 bases removed from V and 3 bases from J, the gap between germline ends came to 15 bases. CDR3 length: 15 residues. Looked up from germline, CDR1 is MDHEN and CDR2 is SYDVKM.